These 25 T cell receptor beta chains were all obtained from the same sample, sequenced in a study of OX40 agonist ivuxolimab in advanced cancers. Clones were sequenced by immunoSEQ multiplex PCR, and TCRdb holds only the in-frame ones, with some missing. Altogether about 110,000 clones are present, around nine tenths being singletons, with the ten largest covering approximately 0.52%. The material was CD4+ or CD8+ T cells sorted from blood, obtained in a trial of the OX40 agonist ivuxolimab. Receptor source: an adult with an advanced solid tumor such as melanoma, head and neck, liver or kidney cancer.

CDR3 coding DNA: TGTGCCAGCAGTTTAGGGCGATATAATGAAAAACTGTTTTTT. Protein sequence: CASSLGRYNEKLFF. The chain couples TRBV27 to TRBJ1-4; D call uncertain. V was shortened by 2 bases and J by 4 bases, with 8 bases between the two germline ends. The germline V gene has CDR1 MNHEY and CDR2 SMNVEV (reference sequence). The CDR3 runs to 14 residues.

The chain has TRBV10-1 and TRBJ2-1; 7 bases fit TRBD1. The junction had 6 bases not matched to a gene; V was cut back by 5 bases and J by 5 bases. The CDR3 contains 14 residues. Germline V gives CDR1 WNHNN, CDR2 SYGVQD (reference sequence). CDR3 nucleotides: TGCGCCAGCAGTAGGGGACAGAGCCACAATGAGCAGTTCTTC. Translating it yields CASSRGQSHNEQFF.

V usage is TRBV10-3 and J usage is TRBJ1-4; 9 nucleotides agree with TRBD1. The V gene end was trimmed by 2 bases and the J gene end by 8 bases; junction bases not matched to a gene: 6. This CDR3 contains 15 residues. Germline CDR1 reads ENHRY; CDR2 reads SYGVKD. CDR3 nucleotide sequence: TGTGCCATCAGTGAGGGGACAGGGATCCGGGAAAAACTGTTTTTT. As protein: CAISEGTGIREKLFF.

The chain carries TRBV21-1 and TRBJ2-7; TRBD2 reflects the table's D call only, with no check against the DNA. TRBV21-1 is a pseudogene. The CDR3 runs 11 residues. The CDR3, as DNA: TGTGCCAGCCTAGAGGGCCACGAGCAGTACTTC. It codes for CASLEGHEQYF.

The V gene is TRBV28, the J gene TRBJ2-5; D may be TRBD2 (7 bases). The CDR3 has 16 residues. CDR1 and CDR2 (germline): MDHEN, SYDVKM. V lost 4 bases to trimming and J lost 4 bases, with 19 bases between them. In DNA, the CDR3 is TGTGCCAGCAGTTCCGTGGGGGGGGCGTTGTTAGAGACCCAGTACTTC. This translates into CASSSVGGALLETQYF.

The rearrangement joins TRBV7-9 to TRBJ2-7; no firm D call. The CDR3 runs to 15 residues. The V gene's germline CDR1 is SEHNR and CDR2 FQNEAQ (reference sequence). V lost 1 base, J lost 0 bases, and 10 bases lay in between. CDR3 DNA sequence: TGTGCCAGCAGCTTAGGGGTGGGTATCTCCTACGAGCAGTACTTC. Its translation: CASSLGVGISYEQYF. Looking up the rest from reference TRBV7-9 and TRBJ2-7 gives the full variable domain: DTGVSQNPRHKITKRGQNVTFRCDPISEHNRLYWYRQTLGQGPEFLTYFQNEAQLEKSRLLSDRFSAERPKGSFSTLEIQRTEQGDSAMYLCASSLGVGISYEQYFGPGTRLTVT.

The rearrangement uses TRBV10-3 and TRBJ2-5; TRBD2 might be the D (6 bases). Trimming shortened V by 3 bases and J by 7 bases, and 9 bases separated the two germline ends. There are 12 residues in the CDR3. Germline V gene data show CDR1 as ENHRY and CDR2 as SYGVKD. The CDR3 protein is CAISDGEATQYF. The CDR3 DNA reads as TGTGCCATCAGTGATGGGGAGGCGACCCAGTACTTC.

The V and J genes are TRBV5-6 and TRBJ2-5; no firm D call. The ends were cut back, 0 bases at V and 4 bases at J, with 10 bases in the middle. The length of the CDR3 is 14 residues. The germline gives CDR1 SGHDT, CDR2 YYEEEE. CDR3 in DNA: TGTGCCAGCAGCTTGGATGGGTGGGGAGAGACCCAGTACTTC. This encodes CASSLDGWGETQYF.

The V gene is TRBV19, the J gene TRBJ2-3, with D possibly TRBD1 on 6 matching bases. Trimming pared 7 bases from V and 2 bases from J, leaving 13 bases between. The CDR3 has 14 residues. CDR1 is LNHDA and CDR2 is SQIVND in the germline V gene (reference sequence). In DNA form, the CDR3 reads TGTGCCAGTACCGGGCAGGGGTTCACAGATACGCAGTATTTT. Translation: CASTGQGFTDTQYF. The full variable domain, rest sourced from reference TRBV19 and TRBJ2-3, is DGGITQSPKYLFRKEGQNVTLSCEQNLNHDAMYWYRQDPGQGLRLIYYSQIVNDFQKGDIAEGYSVSREKKESFPLTVTSAQKNPTAFYLCASTGQGFTDTQYFGPGTRLTVL.

This chain joins TRBV7-2 and TRBJ1-6; D gene ambiguous. V shed 1 base and J shed 9 bases, with 13 bases lying between them. This CDR3 has 15 amino acids. Germline V gives CDR1 SGHTA, CDR2 FQGNSA. The CDR3 sequence is CASSLEGSQISPLHF. The CDR3, as DNA: TGTGCCAGCAGCTTAGAAGGGTCTCAGATTTCACCCCTCCACTTT.

The chain uses TRBV7-2 and TRBJ2-3; TRBD1 matches at 7 bases. This CDR3 contains 15 residues. Germline CDR1 reads SGHTA; CDR2 reads FQGNSA. V shed 1 base and J 0 bases; nucleotides not matched to a gene: 1. In DNA, the CDR3 is TGTGCCAGCAGCTTAGGGGACAGAAGCACAGATACGCAGTATTTT. Protein: CASSLGDRSTDTQYF.

This clone has just a few counts. The rearrangement uses TRBV15 and TRBJ1-1; D gene unclear. Deletions cut 0 bases from V and 1 base from J, with 6 bases between. CDR3 length: 14 residues. Germline V gene data show CDR1 as LNHNV and CDR2 as YYDKDF (reference sequence). CDR3 sequence (DNA): TGTGCCACCAGCAGAGATCAAGCGAACACTGAAGCTTTCTTT. Translation gives CATSRDQANTEAFF.

The chain is built from TRBV18 and TRBJ1-1, with a possible D match to TRBD1 (5 bases). V was cut by 8 bases and J by 3 bases, with 13 bases left in between. This CDR3 spans 13 amino acids. Germline CDR1 reads KGHSH; CDR2 reads LQKENI. CDR3 coding DNA: TGTGCCAGCGCCAGAGGAGGGGACACTGAAGCTTTCTTT. Encoded protein: CASARGGDTEAFF.

The chain uses TRBV18 and TRBJ1-1, with 10 bases fitting TRBD1. V trimming: 4 bases; J trimming: 0 bases; junction bases outside the gene matches: 5. CDR3 length: 16 amino acids. The germline gives CDR1 KGHSH, CDR2 LQKENI. CDR3 coding DNA: TGTGCCAGCTCACAGGGACAGGGGTATTTGAACACTGAAGCTTTCTTT. Its protein product is CASSQGQGYLNTEAFF.

The chain recombines TRBV28 with TRBJ2-2; 10 positions match TRBD1. Germline V gene lookup returns CDR1 MDHEN and CDR2 SYDVKM. CDR3 size: 17 residues. V dropped 5 bases and J dropped 5; count of bases not matched to a gene: 11. CDR3 loop: CASSPWDRGTRTGELFF. Here the CDR3 DNA reads TGTGCCAGCAGTCCCTGGGACAGGGGCACTAGAACCGGGGAGCTGTTTTTT.

The chain joins TRBV2 to TRBJ2-6, with 10 bases lining up with TRBD1. Trimming at V came to 9 bases and at J to 0 bases, leaving 5 bases not matched to a gene. The CDR3 extends over 16 amino acids. Germline values: CDR1 SNHLY, CDR2 FYNNEI. CDR3 residues: CASGTGVTSGANVLTF. DNA for the CDR3: TGTGCCAGTGGGACAGGGGTTACCTCTGGGGCCAACGTCCTGACTTTC.

The J gene is TRBJ1-4, the V gene TRBV28, with a tentative D call TRBD1 (6 bases). Trimming took 4 bases from V and 4 from J, leaving 13 bases between them. Germline V gives CDR1 MDHEN, CDR2 SYDVKM. There are 15 residues in the CDR3. CDR3 nucleotide sequence: TGTGCCAGCAGTTCGATGGACAGCCTTAATGAAAAACTGTTTTTT. It encodes CASSSMDSLNEKLFF. The entire variable domain, with the rest obtained from reference TRBV28 and TRBJ1-4, is as follows: DVKVTQSSRYLVKRTGEKVFLECVQDMDHENMFWYRQDPGLGLRLIYFSYDVKMKEKGDIPEGYSVSREKKERFSLILESASTNQTSMYLCASSSMDSLNEKLFFGSGTQLSVL.

The chain uses TRBV11-2 and TRBJ1-4; D unresolved. The V gene lost 5 bases and the J gene lost 8 bases, with 18 bases spanning the gap. CDR1 is SGHAT, CDR2 FQNNGV, per germline. CDR3 length equals 15 residues. The CDR3 protein is CASSPHPGRMEKLFF. For the CDR3, the DNA is TGTGCCAGCAGCCCCCACCCGGGCAGAATGGAAAAACTGTTTTTT.

This clone was recorded only once. This rearrangement joins TRBV6-6 to TRBJ1-2; D not resolved. Trimming stripped 9 bases from V and 9 bases from J, with 14 bases between. In germline, CDR1 is MNHNY, CDR2 SVGAGI (reference sequence). CDR3 length: 11 residues. The CDR3 loop reads CASGQSLRYTF. CDR3 DNA: TGTGCCAGTGGCCAGAGTCTTCGCTACACCTTC.

This chain links TRBV29-1 with TRBJ2-3; 12 nucleotides match TRBD2. Germline-derived CDR1 and CDR2 are SQVTM and ANQGSEA. The CDR3 is 17 amino acids. Trimming cost V 7 bases and J 5 bases; bases outside gene matches: 16. CDR3 coding DNA: TGCAGCGCCTCCTATCCGACTAGCGGGGGCGTCCGAGATACGCAGTATTTT. Its protein is CSASYPTSGGVRDTQYF.

This clone showed up just a few times. The chain carries TRBV19 and TRBJ2-7; 7 bases fit TRBD1. This CDR3 spans 13 amino acids. Germline V gene sequence: CDR1 LNHDA, CDR2 SQIVND (reference sequence). V was pared by 4 bases and J by 2 bases, with 2 bases of the junction left unmatched. The CDR3 loop reads CASSRDSPYEQYF. The DNA for the CDR3 is TGTGCCAGTAGTAGGGACAGCCCCTACGAGCAGTACTTC.

The chain is built from TRBV29-1 and TRBJ1-5, with D unresolved. Trimming took 4 bases from V and 7 from J, leaving 14 bases between them. The CDR3 has 13 amino acids. The germline V gene encodes CDR1 SQVTM and CDR2 ANQGSEA. In nucleotides, the CDR3 is TGCAGCGTTGGCTACGGATCCAGCCAGCCCCAGCATTTT. This gives the protein CSVGYGSSQPQHF.

The V call is TRBV28, the J call TRBJ2-5, with 9 positions matching TRBD1. The CDR3 loop spans 15 amino acids. Germline V gives CDR1 MDHEN, CDR2 SYDVKM. V lost 4 bases and J lost 5; bases outside the gene matches: 8. CDR3 in DNA: TGTGCCAGCAGTTGGGACAGGGCCGTTTGGGAGACCCAGTACTTC. Translation gives CASSWDRAVWETQYF.

This chain links TRBV11-2 with TRBJ2-7; D gene unclear. Trimming took 5 bases from V and 2 from J, leaving 13 bases between them. This CDR3 comprises 14 residues. Germline V lookup: CDR1 SGHAT, CDR2 FQNNGV. Here the CDR3 reads CASSRAPGPYEQYF. CDR3 DNA sequence: TGTGCCAGCAGCCGGGCCCCTGGACCCTACGAGCAGTACTTC.

The rearrangement links TRBV6-5 to TRBJ1-1; 9 bases agree with TRBD1. There are 15 residues in the CDR3. The junction had 5 bases not matched to a gene; V was cut back by 5 bases and J by 1 base. Germline CDR1 and CDR2: MNHEY and SVGAGI. CDR3 loop: CASSPGTGSNTEAFF. CDR3 in DNA: TGTGCCAGCAGTCCCGGGACAGGGTCGAACACTGAAGCTTTCTTT.